This T cell receptor beta chain was documented in a study of T cells after yellow fever vaccination. Study summary: The fractions with low cell numbers were processed using SMART-Seq v4 Ultra Low Input.

A single count supports this clonotype. Its target is unknown. TCRdb independently ran MiXCR on the 5' RACE reads; one entry per CDR3 protein. The sample records around 530,000 distinct CDR3 sequences, roughly a sixth being singletons. Study-level points and caveats: Most clones from primary vaccination were detected again post-booster (just under 97% CD4, about 85% CD8).

The material sequenced was PBMCs, taken around 5 days after the first yellow fever vaccination. The source of this sequence is a man aged 18 to 35 who received the YFV17D yellow fever vaccine.

The CDR3 loop reads CASSLDTSGDTQYF. The CDR3 DNA sequence: TGTGCCAGCAGCTTGGACACTTCTGGGGATACGCAGTATTTT. The chain joins TRBV4-2 to TRBJ2-3, with a weak D call TRBD1 (5 bases). This CDR3 has 14 amino acids. Trimming shortened V by 5 bases and J by 6 bases, and 15 bases separated the two germline ends. Germline lookup yields CDR1 LGHNA and CDR2 YNFKEQ.